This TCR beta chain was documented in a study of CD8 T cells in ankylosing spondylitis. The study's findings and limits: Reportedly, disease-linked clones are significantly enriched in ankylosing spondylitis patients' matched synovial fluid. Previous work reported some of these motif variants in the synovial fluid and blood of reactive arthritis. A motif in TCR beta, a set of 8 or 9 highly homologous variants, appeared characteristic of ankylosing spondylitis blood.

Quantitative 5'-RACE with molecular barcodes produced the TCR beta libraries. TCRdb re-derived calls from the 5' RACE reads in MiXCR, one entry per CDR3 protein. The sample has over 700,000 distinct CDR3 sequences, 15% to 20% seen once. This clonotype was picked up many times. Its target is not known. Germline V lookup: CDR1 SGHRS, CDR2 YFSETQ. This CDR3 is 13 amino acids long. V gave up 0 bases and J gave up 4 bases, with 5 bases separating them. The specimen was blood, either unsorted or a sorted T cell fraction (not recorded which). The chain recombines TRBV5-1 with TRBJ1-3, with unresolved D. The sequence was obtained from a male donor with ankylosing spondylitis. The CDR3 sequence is CASSLDGGNTIYF. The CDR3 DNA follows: TGCGCCAGCAGCTTGGATGGAGGAAACACCATATATTTT.